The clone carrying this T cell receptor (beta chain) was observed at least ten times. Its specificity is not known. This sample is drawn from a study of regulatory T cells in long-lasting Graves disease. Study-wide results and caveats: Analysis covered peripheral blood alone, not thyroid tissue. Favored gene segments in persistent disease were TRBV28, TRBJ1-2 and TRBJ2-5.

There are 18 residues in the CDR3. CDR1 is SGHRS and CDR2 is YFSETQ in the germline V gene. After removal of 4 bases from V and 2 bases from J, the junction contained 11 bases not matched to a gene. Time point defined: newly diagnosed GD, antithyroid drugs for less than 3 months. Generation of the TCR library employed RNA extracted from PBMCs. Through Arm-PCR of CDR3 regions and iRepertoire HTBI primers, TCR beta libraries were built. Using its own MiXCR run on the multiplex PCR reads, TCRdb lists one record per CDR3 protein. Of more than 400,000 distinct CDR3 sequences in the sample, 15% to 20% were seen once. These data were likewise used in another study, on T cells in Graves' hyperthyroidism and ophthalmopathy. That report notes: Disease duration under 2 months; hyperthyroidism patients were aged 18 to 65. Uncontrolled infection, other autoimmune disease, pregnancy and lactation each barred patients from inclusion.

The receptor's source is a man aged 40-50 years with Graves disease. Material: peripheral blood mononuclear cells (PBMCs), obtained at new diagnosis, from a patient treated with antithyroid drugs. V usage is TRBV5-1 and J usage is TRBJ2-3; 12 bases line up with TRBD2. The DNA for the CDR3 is TGCGCCAGCAGCCGGTACTCTCGGACTAGCGGGAACACAGATACGCAGTATTTT. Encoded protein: CASSRYSRTSGNTDTQYF.